The rows below give T cell receptor beta chains drawn from one sample of a study of T cell changes during pregnancy in multiple sclerosis. Sequencing used immunoSEQ multiplex PCR; TCRdb keeps in-frame clones, though not all of them. Of some 61,000 clones listed, about 89% are singletons. The material sequenced was peripheral blood, taken in the second trimester of pregnancy. These receptors all come from a female donor with multiple sclerosis, enrolled in a pregnancy study. Each CDR3 is given with its conserved first and last residue. D genes are given only for firm matches. Size values are once, few and many counts, or a class for expanded clones, and some rows have none.

d_gene: TRBD1
j_gene: TRBJ2-7
v_gene: TRBV29-1
abundance: -
CDR3nt: TGCAGCGTTGAAGGGACAGGGGGGGAGCAGTACTTC
CDR3aa: CSVEGTGGEQYF

d_gene: TRBD2
j_gene: TRBJ2-1
v_gene: TRBV4-1
abundance: once
CDR3nt: TGCGCCAGCAGCCACCCTAGCGGGGAAGGAATCTTC
CDR3aa: CASSHPSGEGIF

d_gene: -
j_gene: TRBJ1-4
v_gene: TRBV19
abundance: -
CDR3nt: TGTGCCAGTAGTAGACTAACAGGGACTAATGAAAAACTGTTTTTT
CDR3aa: CASSRLTGTNEKLFF

d_gene: TRBD1
j_gene: TRBJ1-2
v_gene: TRBV19
abundance: -
CDR3nt: TGTGCCAGTAGTATTGGGACAGGGCTTAACTATGGCTACACCTTC
CDR3aa: CASSIGTGLNYGYTF

d_gene: -
j_gene: TRBJ2-1
v_gene: TRBV7-2
abundance: -
CDR3nt: TGTGCCAGCAGCCCCCAGAATGAGCAGTTCTTC
CDR3aa: CASSPQNEQFF

d_gene: -
j_gene: TRBJ1-1
v_gene: TRBV6-6
abundance: -
CDR3nt: TGTGCCAGCAGGTTTAGGGGCCTAACGAACACTGAAGCTTTCTTT
CDR3aa: CASRFRGLTNTEAFF

d_gene: TRBD2
j_gene: TRBJ2-2
v_gene: TRBV18
abundance: -
CDR3nt: TGTGCCAGCTCACCACCATCTAGGACTAGCAACACCGGGGAGCTGTTTTTT
CDR3aa: CASSPPSRTSNTGELFF

d_gene: -
j_gene: TRBJ2-3
v_gene: TRBV10-3
abundance: once
CDR3nt: TGTGCCATCAGGGTTTGGACAATGAGCACAGATACGCAGTATTTT
CDR3aa: CAIRVWTMSTDTQYF

d_gene: -
j_gene: TRBJ1-1
v_gene: TRBV19
abundance: -
CDR3nt: TGTGCCAGTAATGACCCACAGGGTTATAACCCTGAAGCTTTCTTT
CDR3aa: CASNDPQGYNPEAFF

d_gene: -
j_gene: TRBJ1-1
v_gene: TRBV19
abundance: once
CDR3nt: TGTGCCAGTAGTATAGATCTATCACCGATGAACACTGAAGCTTTCTTT
CDR3aa: CASSIDLSPMNTEAFF

d_gene: TRBD1
j_gene: TRBJ2-2
v_gene: TRBV7-3
abundance: -
CDR3nt: TGTGCCAGCAGCCAGGACAGGGTCACCGGGGAGCTGTTTTTT
CDR3aa: CASSQDRVTGELFF

d_gene: -
j_gene: TRBJ1-2
v_gene: TRBV6-5
abundance: once
CDR3nt: TGTGCCAGCAGTTCACGACAGTCCGGTGGCTACACCTTC
CDR3aa: CASSSRQSGGYTF

d_gene: -
j_gene: TRBJ2-3
v_gene: TRBV11-2
abundance: -
CDR3nt: TGTGCCAGCAGCTTTTACAGGGATGAAGCAGATACGCAGTATTTT
CDR3aa: CASSFYRDEADTQYF